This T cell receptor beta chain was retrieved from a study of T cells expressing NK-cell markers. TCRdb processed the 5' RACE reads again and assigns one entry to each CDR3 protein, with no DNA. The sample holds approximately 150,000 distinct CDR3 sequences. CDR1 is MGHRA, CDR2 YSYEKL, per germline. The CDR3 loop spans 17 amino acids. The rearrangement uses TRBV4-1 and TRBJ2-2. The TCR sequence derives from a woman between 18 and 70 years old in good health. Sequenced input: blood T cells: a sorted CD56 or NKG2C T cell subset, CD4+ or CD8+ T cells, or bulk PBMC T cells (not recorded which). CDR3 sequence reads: CASSQDPGHKGAGELFF.